The present T cell receptor (beta chain) was sequenced within a study of cytomegalovirus exposure and HLA in healthy donors. Study-wide points: The Asian-associated ancestry cluster reportedly had fewer N-insertions than the approximately 670-donor mean in a later analysis.

Both 60 Vbeta primers and 13 Jbeta primers went into the PCR. Sequencing used immunoSEQ multiplex PCR; TCRdb keeps in-frame clones, though not all of them. The table includes some 90,000 clones, roughly 76% detected once. Remarks on this clone: Its antigen is unknown.

V lost 6 bases and J lost 1; bases outside the gene matches: 4. The CDR3 is 15 residues long. Germline CDR1 is SGHRS and CDR2 is YFSETQ. Sequencing input: PBMCs. The chain links TRBV5-1 to TRBJ2-7; TRBD2 aligns across 13 bases. The origin of this receptor is a man between 50 and 59 years old in good health and CMV-seronegative. The CDR3 DNA sequence: TGCGCCAGCACCCCGACTAGCGGGGGGTCCTACGAGCAGTACTTC. This translates into CASTPTSGGSYEQYF.